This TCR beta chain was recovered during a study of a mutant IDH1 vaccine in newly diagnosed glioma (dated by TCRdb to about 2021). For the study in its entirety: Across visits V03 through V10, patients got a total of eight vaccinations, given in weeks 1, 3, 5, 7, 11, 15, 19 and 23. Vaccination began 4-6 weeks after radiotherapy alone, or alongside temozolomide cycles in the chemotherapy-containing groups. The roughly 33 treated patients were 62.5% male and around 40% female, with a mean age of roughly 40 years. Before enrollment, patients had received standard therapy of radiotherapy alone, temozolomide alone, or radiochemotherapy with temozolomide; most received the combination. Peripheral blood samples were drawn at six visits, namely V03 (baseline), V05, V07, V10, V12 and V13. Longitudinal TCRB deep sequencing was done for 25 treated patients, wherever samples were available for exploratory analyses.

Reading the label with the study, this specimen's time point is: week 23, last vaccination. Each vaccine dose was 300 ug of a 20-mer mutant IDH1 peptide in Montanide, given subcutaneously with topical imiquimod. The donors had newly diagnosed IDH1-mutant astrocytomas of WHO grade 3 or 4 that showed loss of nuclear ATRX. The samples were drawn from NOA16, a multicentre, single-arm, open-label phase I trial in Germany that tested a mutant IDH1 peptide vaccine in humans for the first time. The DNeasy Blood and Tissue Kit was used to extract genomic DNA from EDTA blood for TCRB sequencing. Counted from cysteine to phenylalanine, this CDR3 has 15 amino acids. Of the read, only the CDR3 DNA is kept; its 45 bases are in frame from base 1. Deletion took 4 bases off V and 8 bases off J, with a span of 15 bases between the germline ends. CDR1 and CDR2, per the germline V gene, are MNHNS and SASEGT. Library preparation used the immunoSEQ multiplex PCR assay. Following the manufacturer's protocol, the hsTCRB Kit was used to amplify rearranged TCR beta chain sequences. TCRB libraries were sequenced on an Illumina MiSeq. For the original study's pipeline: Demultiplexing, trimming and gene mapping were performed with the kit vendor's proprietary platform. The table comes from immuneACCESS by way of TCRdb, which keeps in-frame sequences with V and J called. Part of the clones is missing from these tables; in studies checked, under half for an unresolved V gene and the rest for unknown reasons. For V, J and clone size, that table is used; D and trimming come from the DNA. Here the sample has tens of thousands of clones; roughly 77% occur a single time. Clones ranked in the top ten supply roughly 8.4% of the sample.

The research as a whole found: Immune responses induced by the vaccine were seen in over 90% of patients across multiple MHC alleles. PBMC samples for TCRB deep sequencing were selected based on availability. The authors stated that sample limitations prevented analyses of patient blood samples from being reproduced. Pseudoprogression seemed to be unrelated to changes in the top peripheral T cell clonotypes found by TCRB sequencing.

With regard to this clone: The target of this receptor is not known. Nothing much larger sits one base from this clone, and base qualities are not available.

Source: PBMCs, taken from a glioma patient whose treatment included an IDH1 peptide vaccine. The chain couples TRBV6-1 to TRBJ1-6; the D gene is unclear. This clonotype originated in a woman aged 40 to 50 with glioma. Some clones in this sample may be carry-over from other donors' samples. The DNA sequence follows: TGTGCCAGCAGTGCTTGGACGGGGATTGATTCACCCCTCCACTTT. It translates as CASSAWTGIDSPLHF.